This paragraph covers one T cell receptor (beta chain) sequence. The target antigen is unknown. Sample time point: week 35, safety follow-up. Doses comprised 300 ug of mutant IDH1 20-mer peptide each, plus topical imiquimod. This record comes from a study of a mutant IDH1 vaccine in newly diagnosed glioma. The wider study: The initiation of vaccination occurred 4-6 weeks after radiotherapy alone, or with temozolomide cycles. Earlier therapy was either radiotherapy, temozolomide, or both, and most got both. The week-35 safety follow-up was V12, and the week-47 study end was V13. Study results and caveats: Seemingly, top peripheral T cell clonotype changes bore no relation to pseudoprogression.

Germline values: CDR1 PRHDT, CDR2 FYEKMQ (reference sequence). This CDR3 spans 14 amino acids. V was pared by 4 bases and J by 4 bases, with 4 bases of the junction left unmatched. Sequencing used immunoSEQ multiplex PCR; TCRdb keeps in-frame clones, though not all of them. The sample shows around 44,000 clones, around four fifths of them seen only once. This receptor was identified in a man in his forties with glioma. The sequenced sample was PBMCs, obtained from a glioma patient whose treatment included an IDH1 peptide vaccine. The chain links TRBV13 to TRBJ1-2; TRBD1 aligns across 9 bases. CDR3 DNA sequence: TGTGCCAGCAGCTATAGGGACAGGGTCTATGGCTACACCTTC. As protein: CASSYRDRVYGYTF.